The clone carrying this TCR beta chain was counted only a few times. Antigen unknown. The germline V and J ends were trimmed by 5 bases and 5 bases, with 13 bases remaining between them. Germline CDR1 is LNHDA and CDR2 is SQIVND (reference sequence). The CDR3 totals 13 residues. The record originates from a study of T-cell memory formation after mild COVID-19. TCRdb re-analysed the 5' RACE reads in MiXCR, keeping a single row per CDR3 protein. The sample consists of approximately 250,000 distinct CDR3 sequences, roughly 17% of them appearing once. The study's findings and limits: Memory cells collected pre-infection included some clones that later responded, suggesting cross-reactive memory joined. Nothing showed for sure that second-wave clones peaking on day 37 were SARS-CoV-2 specific. A second wave expanding day 15 to 37 was CD4+-biased; contracting clones were balanced.

The sample comprised PBMCs or a T cell subset sorted from them (not recorded which). This receptor was identified in a man aged 18 to 29 who had mild COVID-19 (a few samples of this study predate the infection). Cell type and time point are not known. The chain employs TRBV19 and TRBJ2-7, with D perhaps TRBD2 (6 bases). CDR3 residues: CASSWRVGNEQYF. The CDR3 region has the DNA TGTGCCAGTAGTTGGAGGGTAGGAAACGAGCAGTACTTC.